The 11 T cell receptor beta chains reported below all come from one sample, sequenced in a study of OX40 agonist ivuxolimab in advanced cancers. Profiling relied on immunoSEQ multiplex PCR, and the TCRdb table lists in-frame clones only, not all of them. Among around 62,000 clones, 89% were seen once, and the ten largest hold 10% to 15%. This specimen was CD4+ or CD8+ T cells sorted from blood, taken in a trial of the OX40 agonist ivuxolimab. These receptors all come from an adult with an advanced solid tumor such as melanoma, head and neck, liver or kidney cancer.

This chain joins TRBV4-1 and TRBJ1-2; no definite D call. V lost 1 base to trimming and J lost 4 bases, with 10 bases between them. This CDR3 contains 14 residues. Germline loops: CDR1 MGHRA, CDR2 YSYEKL. The CDR3 region has the DNA TGCGCCAGCAGCCAAGGACTGGGGAGCTATGGCTACACCTTC. This gives the protein CASSQGLGSYGYTF.

The chain combines TRBV19 with TRBJ2-4, with D perhaps given as TRBD1 or TRBD2 (5 bases each). Deletions cut 5 bases from V and 16 bases from J, with 15 bases between. The germline V gene encodes CDR1 LNHDA and CDR2 SQIVND (reference sequence). This CDR3 is 11 amino acids long. CDR3 in amino acids: CASSPGTFLYF. The CDR3, as DNA: TGTGCCAGTAGTCCCGGGACCTTTCTATACTTC.

The chain is built from TRBV19 and TRBJ1-3, with unresolved D. The CDR3 totals 16 residues. V gave up 6 bases and J gave up 0 bases, with 15 bases separating them. Germline-derived CDR1 and CDR2 are LNHDA and SQIVND (reference sequence). The CDR3 reads CASSRPSTYSGNTIYF. The CDR3, as DNA: TGTGCCAGTAGCAGACCCTCAACTTACTCTGGAAACACCATATATTTT. Filled out from reference TRBV19 and TRBJ1-3, the complete variable domain reads DGGITQSPKYLFRKEGQNVTLSCEQNLNHDAMYWYRQDPGQGLRLIYYSQIVNDFQKGDIAEGYSVSREKKESFPLTVTSAQKNPTAFYLCASSRPSTYSGNTIYFGEGSWLTVV.

The chain has TRBV6-1 and TRBJ2-5, with 8 bases that match TRBD2. Germline V CDR1 and CDR2: MNHNS, SASEGT. This CDR3 is 16 amino acids long. Trimming took 4 bases from V and 1 from J; bases not matched to a gene: 8. CDR3 amino acids: CASSGLGLAAQETQYF. As DNA, the CDR3 is TGTGCCAGCAGTGGCCTAGGACTAGCCGCCCAAGAGACCCAGTACTTC.

This chain uses TRBV18 with TRBJ1-5; TRBD1 is a possible D gene (6 bases). CDR3 length equals 15 residues. Trimming left V 2 bases short and J 2 bases short, with 10 bases between. In germline, CDR1 is KGHSH, CDR2 LQKENI. This chain's CDR3 is CASSPTGTRNQPQHF. Here the CDR3 DNA reads TGTGCCAGCTCACCAACCGGGACACGCAATCAGCCCCAGCATTTT.

The chain has TRBV19 and TRBJ1-1; D uncertain. The CDR3 spans 14 residues. CDR1 LNHDA and CDR2 SQIVND come from the germline V gene (reference sequence). The V and J ends lost 4 bases and 5 bases respectively, with 14 bases between them. CDR3 sequence: CASSTFPAGTEAFF. In DNA form, the CDR3 reads TGTGCCAGTAGTACCTTTCCGGCCGGGACTGAAGCTTTCTTT.

This chain links TRBV2 with TRBJ2-7; D gene uncertain. The CDR3 sequence is 13 residues long. Germline CDR1 is SNHLY and CDR2 is FYNNEI. V was pared by 7 bases and J by 9 bases, with 19 bases between. CDR3 DNA sequence: TGTGCCAGCATCCTCCGGGCCCCATATGGGCAGTACGTC. Translating gives CASILRAPYGQYV.

The CDR3 region has the DNA TGTGCCAGCAGTTTGGGCAGTTATTCACCCCTCCACTTT. This encodes CASSLGSYSPLHF. This chain connects TRBV28 to TRBJ1-6, with D uncertain. Germline V gene data show CDR1 as MDHEN and CDR2 as SYDVKM. The CDR3 has 13 residues. V lost 3 bases, J lost 8 bases, and 8 bases lay in between. The full variable domain, with the rest looked up from reference TRBV28 and TRBJ1-6, is DVKVTQSSRYLVKRTGEKVFLECVQDMDHENMFWYRQDPGLGLRLIYFSYDVKMKEKGDIPEGYSVSREKKERFSLILESASTNQTSMYLCASSLGSYSPLHFGNGTRLTVT.

The chain links TRBV5-5 to TRBJ2-7, with D perhaps matching TRBD1 (6 bases). The CDR3 contains 14 residues. V lost 2 bases to trimming and J lost 2 bases, with 11 bases between them. Germline loops: CDR1 SGHKS, CDR2 YYEKEE (reference sequence). The CDR3 loop is CASSFLGAAYEQYV. The CDR3 DNA reads as TGTGCCAGCAGCTTTCTGGGGGCCGCCTACGAGCAGTACGTC.

This rearrangement joins TRBV11-2 to TRBJ2-1, with TRBD2 matching over 10 bases. V lost 1 base to trimming and J lost 8 bases; unmatched junction nucleotides: 2. The V gene's germline CDR1 is SGHAT and CDR2 FQNNGV. This CDR3 is built from 14 residues. Written as DNA, the CDR3 is TGTGCCAGCAGCTTAGCGGGGACTAGCGATGAGCAGTTCTTC. Its translation is CASSLAGTSDEQFF.

This clone was picked up one time. The rearrangement uses TRBV6-5 and TRBJ2-2; D ambiguous. Trimming took 6 bases from V and 5 from J, leaving 10 bases between them. Germline V gene data show CDR1 as MNHEY and CDR2 as SVGAGI. CDR3 length: 13 amino acids. The chain's CDR3 is CASRAVLTGELFF. CDR3 sequence (DNA): TGTGCCAGCAGGGCAGTGTTGACCGGGGAGCTGTTTTTT.